The TCR beta chain described here comes from a study of T-cell memory formation after mild COVID-19. Study overall: Among the donors, TCR clusters were largely specific to each donor.

MiXCR, applied by TCRdb to the 5' RACE reads, yields one record per CDR3 protein. The table lists about 270,000 distinct CDR3 sequences, 15% to 20% of them singletons. To note about this clonotype: Its specificity is not known.

Overall study results and limits: Researchers found some responding clones in pre-infection memory, a sign that cross-reactive memory joined. Of the contracting clones, CD4+ ones lay mainly in CM and EM, and CD8+ ones in EMRA. Whereas later expanders leaned CD4+, clones contracting day 15 to 85 showed a balanced CD4/CD8 makeup.

Specimen: PBMCs or a T cell subset sorted from them (not recorded which). The sequence came from a man aged 18 to 29 who had mild COVID-19 (a few samples of this study predate the infection). Cell type and time point are not known.

The CDR3 DNA sequence: TGTGCCAGCAGCTCCAGCGGGGGGGCCGGGGAGACCCAGTACTTC. Translating gives CASSSSGGAGETQYF. The V call is TRBV7-3, the J call TRBJ2-5, with TRBD2 identical over 10 bases. V dropped 4 bases and J dropped 5; count of bases not matched to a gene: 7. Germline V gene lookup returns CDR1 SGHTA and CDR2 FQGTGA. CDR3 length: 15 residues.